The source of this T cell receptor (beta chain) is a study of read filtering for tumor transcriptome and immune sequencing. About the research overall: Revised staging placed eight or nine patients in R-ISS I, about 16 in II, more than 5 in III. After DNase treatment, RNA was made into whole-transcriptome libraries. IR-seq gave about 3.5 to 10.27 million TCR reads per sample; RNA-seq gave about 75 to 1,300.

This clonotype was seen ten or more times. The library was built from roughly 400 ng RNA with molecular barcoded adaptors for alpha/delta and beta/gamma chains. TCRdb reprocessed the reads via MiXCR and lists one record per CDR3 protein. The sample lists 50,000 or so distinct CDR3 sequences, about 12% occurring once. V was trimmed by 6 bases and J by 10 bases, leaving 18 bases between them. CDR3 length: 14 amino acids. Per germline, CDR1 MNHNS and CDR2 SASEGT. Sequencing was done on a sample of a population of CD138-negative cells sorted from bone marrow. V is TRBV6-1 and J is TRBJ1-4; D not certain. The receptor was derived from a donor older than 35 with multiple myeloma. The CDR3 DNA follows: TGTGCCAGCAGAGCGGGGAACGCTGAAGGAAAACTGTTTTTT. It translates to CASRAGNAEGKLFF.